Listed below are T cell receptor beta chains from one sample, sequenced in a study of blood T cells in healthy people across ages. One entry per CDR3 protein results from TCRdb running MiXCR on the 5' RACE reads. The data show fewer than 750,000 distinct CDR3 sequences, 52% seen once. Sequences were obtained from blood. These receptors originate from a woman of 80 years or more in good health. CDR3s include the opening cysteine and the closing phenylalanine or tryptophan. D genes are given only for firm matches. Some rows have no size entry. The others give once, few or many, or a class for an expanded clone.

d_call	v_call	clone_size	j_call	cdr3_aa	cdr3_nt
NA	TRBV6-1	NA	TRBJ2-2	CASTQPVRRNAGELFF	TGTGCCAGCACTCAACCAGTACGGAGGAACGCCGGGGAGCTGTTTTTT
TRBD2	TRBV3-1	once	TRBJ2-3	CANSRTSLTDTQYF	TGTGCCAACAGCCGGACTAGTCTTACAGATACGCAGTATTTT
NA	TRBV18	NA	TRBJ1-1	CASSTQTAEAFF	TGTGCCAGCTCAACACAGACGGCTGAAGCTTTCTTT
NA	TRBV6-5	NA	TRBJ1-2	CANVKREGYGYTF	TGTGCCAACGTAAAGCGTGAGGGCTATGGCTACACCTTC
NA	TRBV7-2	few	TRBJ2-7	CASSQRLGYEQYF	TGTGCCAGCAGCCAGCGACTGGGCTACGAGCAGTACTTC
NA	TRBV29-1	many	TRBJ2-3	CSVKWEVIHTQYF	TGCAGCGTTAAGTGGGAAGTCATTCATACGCAGTATTTT
NA	TRBV5-1	NA	TRBJ2-3	CASRGNTVRTDTQYF	TGCGCCAGCAGAGGGAACACGGTCCGCACAGATACGCAGTATTTT
NA	TRBV20-1	NA	TRBJ2-1	CSAKAYNEQFF	TGCAGTGCTAAAGCTTACAATGAGCAGTTCTTC
NA	TRBV20-1	many	TRBJ2-1	CSARESASSYNEQFF	TGCAGTGCTAGAGAGAGCGCGAGCTCCTACAATGAGCAGTTCTTC
TRBD1	TRBV12-3/TRBV12-4	few	TRBJ1-4	CASSWAGQNNEKLFF	TGTGCCAGCAGTTGGGCGGGACAGAATAATGAAAAACTGTTTTTT
NA	TRBV5-1	many	TRBJ2-3	CASSLAQSTDTQYF	TGCGCCAGCAGCTTAGCCCAGTCCACAGATACGCAGTATTTT
NA	TRBV3-1	NA	TRBJ1-2	CASSQEAGGAGGNYGYTF	TGTGCCAGCAGCCAAGAAGCCGGGGGCGCCGGAGGTAACTATGGCTACACCTTC
TRBD2	TRBV4-2	NA	TRBJ2-1	CASSPLSQGGGGLDEQFF	TGTGCCAGCAGCCCCCTCAGTCAGGGCGGGGGGGGCTTGGATGAGCAGTTCTTC
TRBD2	TRBV6-1	NA	TRBJ2-3	CANRQLWGLAGGGADTQYF	TGTGCCAACAGACAACTGTGGGGACTAGCGGGAGGAGGTGCGGATACGCAGTATTTT
TRBD1	TRBV20-1	NA	TRBJ2-5	CSAPRQGARKETQYF	TGCAGTGCTCCAAGACAGGGGGCGCGGAAAGAGACCCAGTACTTC
NA	TRBV21-1	NA	TRBJ2-7	CASSTGRGSTYEQYF	TGTGCCAGCAGCACGGGGAGGGGCAGCACCTACGAGCAGTACTTC
NA	TRBV6-6	NA	TRBJ1-1	CASTDSVRRLNTEAFF	TGTGCCAGCACCGATTCCGTGAGGAGACTGAACACTGAAGCTTTCTTT
NA	TRBV29-1	NA	TRBJ1-5	CSVSGVGQPQHF	TGCAGCGTTTCAGGGGTTGGACAGCCCCAGCATTTT
NA	TRBV6-2/TRBV6-3	few	TRBJ2-4	CASGLREQYF	TGTGCCAGCGGACTACGGGAGCAGTACTTC
TRBD1	TRBV27	many	TRBJ2-5	CASSYMGQGLWTQYF	TGTGCCAGCAGTTATATGGGACAGGGTCTTTGGACCCAGTACTTC
TRBD2	TRBV28	many	TRBJ2-3	CASSDTPSGDVDTQYF	TGTGCCAGCAGCGACACCCCTAGCGGGGACGTGGATACGCAGTATTTT
TRBD1	TRBV6-1	many	TRBJ1-5	CASIGGQGGVGNQPQHF	TGTGCCAGCATTGGAGGACAGGGCGGAGTGGGCAATCAGCCCCAGCATTTT
TRBD1	TRBV2	NA	TRBJ2-6	CASTGTGGSGANVLTF	TGTGCCAGTACAGGGACAGGGGGATCCGGGGCCAACGTCCTGACTTTC
NA	TRBV6-2/TRBV6-3	NA	TRBJ1-2	CASRTASRGNYGYTF	TGTGCCAGCAGGACAGCTAGTCGGGGGAACTATGGCTACACCTTC
NA	TRBV3-1	many	TRBJ1-5	CASSQSEGQPQHF	TGTGCCAGCAGCCAATCCGAGGGTCAGCCCCAGCATTTT
TRBD1	TRBV20-1	NA	TRBJ1-5	CSATGGGNQPQHF	TGCAGTGCTACAGGGGGCGGCAATCAGCCCCAGCATTTT
NA	TRBV7-9	NA	TRBJ2-3	CASSWELTDTQYF	TGTGCCAGCAGCTGGGAACTTACCGATACGCAGTATTTT
TRBD1	TRBV7-9	few	TRBJ1-5	CASSRNTGGNQPQHF	TGTGCCAGCAGCCGAAATACAGGGGGCAATCAGCCCCAGCATTTT
NA	TRBV20-1	NA	TRBJ2-7	CSALGINSYEQYF	TGCAGTGCCCTGGGCATAAACTCCTACGAGCAGTACTTC
NA	TRBV28	many	TRBJ2-3	CASRNLLGFDTQYF	TGTGCCAGCAGGAACTTACTAGGATTCGATACGCAGTATTTT
NA	TRBV10-3	NA	TRBJ1-2	CAISESYSPYGYTF	TGTGCCATCAGTGAGTCGTACAGCCCTTATGGCTACACCTTC
NA	TRBV30	many	TRBJ2-3	CAWNRPSGRGRTDTQYF	TGTGCCTGGAACCGACCTTCGGGCAGGGGCCGCACAGATACGCAGTATTTT
NA	TRBV12-3/TRBV12-4	many	TRBJ2-3	CASSFVKDTQYF	TGTGCCAGCAGTTTCGTAAAAGATACGCAGTATTTT
TRBD2	TRBV12-3/TRBV12-4	few	TRBJ2-2	CASTVGLASNTGELFF	TGTGCCAGCACCGTGGGACTAGCGTCGAACACCGGGGAGCTGTTTTTT
NA	TRBV7-3	few	TRBJ1-1	CASIENAGSSEAFF	TGTGCCAGCATCGAAAACGCAGGGTCCTCGGAAGCTTTCTTT
TRBD2	TRBV24-1	NA	TRBJ2-3	CATSDSATSGTQYF	TGTGCCACCAGTGATTCTGCGACTAGCGGTACGCAGTATTTT
NA	TRBV28	once	TRBJ2-7	CASSHPERARVYEQYF	TGTGCCAGCAGCCACCCTGAGCGGGCAAGGGTCTACGAGCAGTACTTC
TRBD2	TRBV11-2	NA	TRBJ2-2	CASSSLAGTGELFF	TGTGCCAGCAGCTCTCTAGCGGGGACCGGGGAGCTGTTTTTT
NA	TRBV6-6	many	TRBJ2-3	CASSYSETPGVTQYF	TGTGCCAGCAGTTACTCTGAGACTCCTGGCGTAACGCAGTATTTT
NA	TRBV25-1	NA	TRBJ1-1	CASSRGGTQYEAFF	TGTGCCAGCAGCCGCGGCGGGACCCAATATGAAGCTTTCTTT
NA	TRBV29-1	many	TRBJ1-2	CSVEDDRDGYTF	TGCAGCGTTGAAGATGACAGAGATGGCTACACCTTC
NA	TRBV27	NA	TRBJ2-7	CASRGYSSYEQYF	TGTGCCAGTCGGGGGTATAGCTCCTACGAGCAGTACTTC
TRBD2	TRBV7-2	NA	TRBJ2-7	CASSLAAGGYEQYF	TGTGCCAGCAGCTTAGCAGCGGGAGGATACGAGCAGTACTTC
NA	TRBV10-3	many	TRBJ2-5	CAISESQGTRDETQYF	TGTGCCATCAGTGAGTCGCAGGGGACGAGAGATGAGACCCAGTACTTC
NA	TRBV15	NA	TRBJ2-1	CATSRVRDNNEQFF	TGTGCCACCAGCAGAGTTCGGGACAACAATGAGCAGTTCTTC
TRBD2	TRBV6-6	few	TRBJ2-1	CASSRSGGRLSGEQFF	TGTGCCAGCAGTCGGTCGGGCGGGAGGCTCTCCGGTGAGCAGTTCTTC
NA	TRBV4-3	NA	TRBJ2-1	CASSRDEAGGNEQFF	TGCGCCAGCAGCCGAGACGAGGCGGGTGGGAATGAGCAGTTCTTC